Sequencing of this TCR beta chain was carried out in a study of blood T cell repertoires in COVID-19. As for the study in general: Samples of COVID-19 (acute and convalescent) were obtained from the United States, Italy and Spain. The cDNA or gDNA used as material had been derived from T cells, B-cell-depleted T cells, or PBMCs.

From germline, CDR1 is SGHTA and CDR2 FQGNSA. This CDR3 spans 16 amino acids. V was trimmed by 4 bases and J by 8 bases, leaving 20 bases between them. Study processing details: From reference gene primer amplification, estimates of nucleated cell counts were derived. Clones were read by immunoSEQ multiplex PCR, and TCRdb kept only the in-frame ones, dropping some. The D gene and trimming were derived from the DNA, and the V and J assignments and clone size from that table. The sample holds over 85,000 clones; about 87% are singletons and the top ten take more than 0.95%. The clonotype was recovered from a human donor in a cohort sampled during active COVID-19. The chain carries TRBV7-2 and TRBJ1-4, with TRBD1 as a possible D gene (5 bases). The sequenced material came from peripheral blood. Written as DNA, the CDR3 is TGTGCCAGCAGCTCTGATTGGGGGGAGATGGGGGAAAAACTGTTTTTT. Its translation: CASSSDWGEMGEKLFF.